The 13 T cell receptor beta chains given below trace back to one sample, sequenced in a study of OX40 agonist ivuxolimab in advanced cancers. The data were produced by immunoSEQ multiplex PCR, yet TCRdb's version contains in-frame clones alone and is incomplete. This sample yields about 54,000 clones, of which about 83% are seen a single time; 1% to 1.5% belongs to the top ten. The sequencing used CD4+ or CD8+ T cells sorted from blood, collected in a trial of the OX40 agonist ivuxolimab. The receptors here all came from an adult with an advanced solid tumor such as melanoma, head and neck, liver or kidney cancer.

The V gene is TRBV6-5, the J gene TRBJ2-1; TRBD1 is a possible D gene (6 bases). The V end lost 7 bases, the J end lost 7 bases, and 20 bases lay between the germline ends. The CDR3 is 15 amino acids. Germline-derived CDR1 and CDR2 are MNHEY and SVGAGI. The CDR3 reads CASTLNRVRSNEQFF. DNA of the CDR3: TGTGCCAGCACGTTAAACAGGGTTCGGTCGAATGAGCAGTTCTTC.

This clone was counted a single time. The rearrangement uses TRBV4-2 and TRBJ2-5; D may be TRBD2 (5 bases). The germline CDR1 and CDR2 sequences are LGHNA and YNFKEQ. The length of the CDR3 is 17 residues. The V and J ends lost 3 bases and 4 bases respectively, with 21 bases between them. The CDR3 reads CASSHPTSGRERETQYF. The CDR3 coding sequence is TGTGCCAGCAGCCATCCCACCTCGGGAAGGGAACGAGAGACCCAGTACTTC.

This chain uses TRBV6-5 with TRBJ1-2; D is unresolved. Germline CDR1 reads MNHEY; CDR2 reads SVGAGI. The CDR3 loop spans 12 amino acids. The V end lost 3 bases, the J end lost 3 bases, and 5 bases lay between the germline ends. The CDR3 region has the DNA TGTGCCAGCAGTTATGGGGACTATGGCTACACCTTC. This translates into CASSYGDYGYTF.

This chain connects TRBV11-2 to TRBJ1-4; D is uncertain. Germline assignment: CDR1 SGHAT and CDR2 FQNNGV. The CDR3 totals 12 residues. The V and J ends lost 1 base and 7 bases respectively, with 4 bases between them. The CDR3 DNA is TGTGCCAGCAGCTTAGTCACTGAAAAACTGTTTTTT. Translation gives CASSLVTEKLFF.

This clone appeared once. This chain links TRBV28 with TRBJ1-5; 7 bases are a match to TRBD1. Germline V gives CDR1 MDHEN, CDR2 SYDVKM. V was pared by 2 bases and J by 5 bases, with 6 bases of the junction left unmatched. CDR3 length: 15 residues. The CDR3 protein is CASSLVDRVYQPQHF. Written as DNA, the CDR3 is TGTGCCAGCAGTTTAGTCGACAGGGTCTATCAGCCCCAGCATTTT.

The chain is built from TRBV6-6 and TRBJ2-7; D might be TRBD1 (5 bases). This CDR3 has 14 amino acids. V was clipped by 0 bases and J by 2 bases, with 8 bases between them. Germline CDR1 reads MNHNY; CDR2 reads SVGAGI (reference sequence). The chain's CDR3 is CASSYSTVTYEQYF. The CDR3 region has the DNA TGTGCCAGCAGTTACTCGACAGTTACCTACGAGCAGTACTTC.

A few counts support this clone. The rearrangement links TRBV10-1 to TRBJ2-1; D is uncertain. Germline V CDR1 and CDR2: WNHNN, SYGVQD (reference sequence). This CDR3 has 16 amino acids. V shed 2 bases and J shed 2 bases, with 13 bases lying between them. This CDR3 reads CASSEANLGPYNEQFF. CDR3 bases: TGCGCCAGCAGTGAGGCTAACCTGGGCCCCTACAATGAGCAGTTCTTC.

A few counts support this clone. V is TRBV10-3 and J is TRBJ1-2; D possibly corresponds to TRBD1 (6 bases). The ends were cut back, 5 bases at V and 8 bases at J, with 9 bases in the middle. From germline, CDR1 is ENHRY and CDR2 SYGVKD. The CDR3 spans 11 residues. The DNA for the CDR3 is TGTGCCATCAGTCCCGGACAGGGCTACACCTTC. Its protein product is CAISPGQGYTF.

The chain couples TRBV28 to TRBJ2-7; a weak D match, TRBD2 (5 bases). The germline V gene encodes CDR1 MDHEN and CDR2 SYDVKM. Trimming stripped 8 bases from V and 1 base from J, with 21 bases between. This CDR3 contains 16 residues. The CDR3 DNA follows: TGTGCCAGCCCCCCAATAGGTAGCGCCTTATCCTACGAGCAGTACTTC. Translating it yields CASPPIGSALSYEQYF.

The chain couples TRBV9 to TRBJ1-2, with 11 positions matching TRBD1. Germline-derived CDR1 and CDR2 are SGDLS and YYNGEE. After removal of 2 bases from V and 7 bases from J, the junction contained 10 bases not matched to a gene. The CDR3 has 16 residues. The CDR3: CASSVHPDRGLGGYTF. The DNA for the CDR3 is TGTGCCAGCAGCGTTCATCCGGACAGGGGGCTCGGTGGCTACACCTTC.

The genes are TRBV18 and TRBJ2-2; 7 nucleotides line up with TRBD2. CDR3 length equals 16 residues. Germline V gene data show CDR1 as KGHSH and CDR2 as LQKENI. The J segment lost 2 bases and the V segment lost 3 bases, leaving 6 bases of the junction unmatched. CDR3: CASSPSAGDNTGELFF. CDR3 bases: TGTGCCAGCTCACCCTCGGCGGGGGATAACACCGGGGAGCTGTTTTTT.

The rearrangement joins TRBV4-1 to TRBJ1-4, with D perhaps TRBD1 (5 bases). The germline V gene has CDR1 MGHRA and CDR2 YSYEKL. The V end lost 1 base, the J end lost 5 bases, and 11 bases lay between the germline ends. The CDR3 has 15 amino acids. The CDR3 DNA is TGCGCCAGCAGCCAAGGGACAAATGAGAATGAAAAACTGTTTTTT. Its translation: CASSQGTNENEKLFF.

The chain couples TRBV9 to TRBJ2-2; 7 nucleotides line up with TRBD2. J gave up 0 bases and V 7 bases, and 12 bases lay outside the gene matches. The CDR3 is made up of 17 amino acids. Looked up from germline, CDR1 is SGDLS and CDR2 is YYNGEE. CDR3 sequence reads: CASGEGGSDANTGELFF. CDR3 DNA: TGTGCCAGCGGGGAGGGCGGGAGCGACGCGAACACCGGGGAGCTGTTTTTT.